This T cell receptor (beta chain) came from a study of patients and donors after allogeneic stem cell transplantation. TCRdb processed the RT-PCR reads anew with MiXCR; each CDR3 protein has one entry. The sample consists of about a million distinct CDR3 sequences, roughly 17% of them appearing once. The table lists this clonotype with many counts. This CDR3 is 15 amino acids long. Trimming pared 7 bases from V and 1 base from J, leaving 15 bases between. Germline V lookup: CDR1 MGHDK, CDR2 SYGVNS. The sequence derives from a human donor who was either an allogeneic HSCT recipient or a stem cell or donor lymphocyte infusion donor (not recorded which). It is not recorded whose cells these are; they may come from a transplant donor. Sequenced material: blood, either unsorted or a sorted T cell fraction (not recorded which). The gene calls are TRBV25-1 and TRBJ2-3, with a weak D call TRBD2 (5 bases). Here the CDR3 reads CASTMASPGTDTQYF. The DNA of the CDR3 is TGTGCCAGCACGATGGCTAGCCCCGGCACAGATACGCAGTATTTT.